Presented here are 24 T cell receptor beta chains from one specimen sequenced in a study of blood T cell repertoires in COVID-19 (dated by TCRdb to about 2020). Library preparation used the immunoSEQ multiplex PCR assay. In TCRdb, the immuneACCESS table is reduced to in-frame sequences with V and J assigned. These tables do not hold every clone; where another copy was compared, an unresolved V gene accounts for under half, and the others remain unexplained. Recorded for this sample are 130,000 to 150,000 clones; around four fifths of them occurred a single time. The ten top clones hold 30% to 45% of the sample. Sequencing was performed on peripheral blood. The origin of the receptors is a human donor in a cohort sampled during active COVID-19.

This rearrangement joins TRBV5-4 to TRBJ1-4, with D perhaps matching TRBD1 (5 bases). Germline V gene lookup returns CDR1 SGHNT and CDR2 YYREEE (reference sequence). V gave up 0 bases and J gave up 2 bases, with 11 bases separating them. This CDR3 is built from 16 residues. The chain's CDR3 is CASSLGQGVTNEKLFF. The CDR3 coding sequence is TGTGCCAGCAGCTTGGGGCAGGGTGTGACTAATGAAAAACTGTTTTTT. The full variable domain, rest sourced from reference TRBV5-4 and TRBJ1-4, is ETGVTQSPTHLIKTRGQQVTLRCSSQSGHNTVSWYQQALGQGPQFIFQYYREEENGRGNFPPRFSGLQFPNYSSELNVNALELDDSALYLCASSLGQGVTNEKLFFGSGTQLSVL.

The genes are TRBV5-1 and TRBJ2-1; 9 bases line up with TRBD1. This CDR3 contains 15 residues. Losses at the gene ends were 4 bases for V and 6 bases for J; bases not matched to a gene: 8. Per the germline V gene, CDR1 is SGHRS and CDR2 is YFSETQ. CDR3 nucleotides: TGCGCCAGCAGCCTCGGGGGACAGGGACTCAATGAGCAGTTCTTC. As protein: CASSLGGQGLNEQFF.

This chain connects TRBV3-1 (or the pseudogene TRBV3-2) to TRBJ2-7; D perhaps matches TRBD2 (5 bases). Germline V gene data show CDR1 as LGHDT and CDR2 as YNNKEL (reference sequence). The CDR3 covers 12 residues. V gave up 6 bases and J gave up 8 bases, with 14 bases separating them. The CDR3 protein is CASSQLGVQQYF. The CDR3 DNA reads TGTGCCAGCAGTCAGCTCGGGGTACAGCAGTACTTC.

The J gene is TRBJ2-5, the V gene TRBV10-3; D unclear. Germline loops: CDR1 ENHRY, CDR2 SYGVKD. The CDR3 has 11 amino acids. Between the trimmed V and J ends, which lost 8 bases and 5 bases, there was a span of 9 bases. The DNA of the CDR3 is TGTGCCATCTTCCATTCCGAGACCCAGTACTTC. Translating it yields CAIFHSETQYF.

This chain uses TRBV7-7 with TRBJ2-5; the match to TRBD1 covers 9 bases. The junction had 12 bases not matched to a gene; V was cut back by 5 bases and J by 11 bases. CDR3 length: 14 amino acids. The germline V gene encodes CDR1 SSHAT and CDR2 FNYEAQ (reference sequence). CDR3 sequence: CASSQDRGLGTQYF. The DNA of the CDR3 is TGTGCCAGCAGCCAGGACAGGGGCCTCGGTACTCAGTACTTC. Full variable domain (remainder filled in from reference TRBV7-7 and TRBJ2-5): GAGVSQSPRYKVTKRGQDVTLRCDPISSHATLYWYQQALGQGPEFLTYFNYEAQPDKSGLPSDRFSAERPEGSISTLTIQRTEQRDSAMYRCASSQDRGLGTQYFGPGTRLLVL.

The J gene is TRBJ2-1, the V gene TRBV18, with TRBD1 as a possible D gene (5 bases). The CDR3 extends over 15 amino acids. V lost 3 bases and J 2 bases, leaving 11 bases between the germline ends. The V gene's germline CDR1 is KGHSH and CDR2 LQKENI. The CDR3, as DNA: TGTGCCAGCTCACCCGACAGACCCCCCTACAATGAGCAGTTCTTC. This gives the protein CASSPDRPPYNEQFF.

This chain uses TRBV30 with TRBJ1-3; D uncertain. This CDR3 comprises 13 residues. V was cut by 0 bases and J by 1 base, with 4 bases left in between. Germline-derived CDR1 and CDR2 are GTSNPN and SVGIG (reference sequence). For the CDR3, the DNA is TGTGCCTGGAGTGTACAATCTGGAAACACCATATATTTT. This gives the protein CAWSVQSGNTIYF.

This sequence joins TRBV7-3 and TRBJ2-2; a possible D gene is TRBD1 (6 bases). The CDR3 length is 14 residues. V lost 5 bases and J 4 bases, leaving 11 bases between the germline ends. Per the germline V gene, CDR1 is SGHTA and CDR2 is FQGTGA. The CDR3: CASSPGHLTGELFF. For the CDR3, the DNA is TGTGCCAGCAGCCCGGGACACCTCACCGGGGAGCTGTTTTTT.

The chain joins TRBV11-2 to TRBJ1-6, with TRBD1 identical over 9 bases. The V gene's germline CDR1 is SGHAT and CDR2 FQNNGV. Trimming removed 5 bases from V and 7 bases from J; junction bases left unmatched: 6. The CDR3 is 15 amino acids. CDR3 amino acids: CASSPTGQGNSPLHF. The CDR3 region has the DNA TGTGCCAGCAGCCCTACTGGACAGGGGAATTCACCCCTCCACTTT.

The chain joins TRBV5-1 to TRBJ1-4; D possibly corresponds to TRBD1 (5 bases). Germline V gene data show CDR1 as SGHRS and CDR2 as YFSETQ. The CDR3 length is 15 residues. Trimming removed 3 bases at V and 0 bases at J, with 9 bases between. In DNA form, the CDR3 reads TGCGCCAGCAGCTCTGACAGTTCAACTAATGAAAAACTGTTTTTT. This gives the protein CASSSDSSTNEKLFF.

The chain joins TRBV9 to TRBJ1-2; no definite D call. CDR1 is SGDLS and CDR2 is YYNGEE in the germline V gene. Trimming left V 4 bases short and J 4 bases short, with 11 bases between. There are 13 residues in the CDR3. CDR3 DNA: TGTGCCAGCAGCAATACGGGAGGCTATGGCTACACCTTC. Protein product: CASSNTGGYGYTF.

The chain couples TRBV24-1 to TRBJ1-2, with 8 nucleotides matching TRBD1. Germline V gives CDR1 KGHDR, CDR2 SFDVKD. The CDR3 is 17 amino acids. The V segment lost 3 bases and the J segment 2 bases; nucleotides outside the gene matches: 10. The CDR3 bases are TGTGCCACCAGTGATGCCCGACCGGGACAGGTGAACTATGGCTACACCTTC. Residues: CATSDARPGQVNYGYTF.

This chain uses TRBV5-5 with TRBJ2-3; D is unresolved. Germline V gene sequence: CDR1 SGHKS, CDR2 YYEKEE (reference sequence). Trimming left V 2 bases short and J 5 bases short, with 6 bases between. This CDR3 is built from 12 residues. In DNA, the CDR3 is TGTGCCAGCAGCTTAGCCGAAGATACGCAGTATTTT. The encoded protein is CASSLAEDTQYF.

The chain links TRBV2 to TRBJ2-3, with TRBD2 as a possible D gene (5 bases). This CDR3 region has 14 residues. Germline V gene data show CDR1 as SNHLY and CDR2 as FYNNEI. Trimming pared 6 bases from V and 5 bases from J, leaving 15 bases between. Written as DNA, the CDR3 is TGTGCCAGCAGCCAGCGGAGTCAACAAGATACGCAGTATTTT. This translates into CASSQRSQQDTQYF.

The gene calls are TRBV7-2 and TRBJ2-5; D is perhaps TRBD1 (5 bases). Per germline, CDR1 SGHTA and CDR2 FQGNSA. V lost 5 bases to trimming and J lost 4 bases, with 17 bases between them. This CDR3 is built from 15 residues. CDR3 nucleotides: TGTGCCAGCAGCCCCGCCGCAGGGTCGGCAGAGACCCAGTACTTC. Amino acids: CASSPAAGSAETQYF.

The chain is built from TRBV6-6 and TRBJ2-7; D is unclear. Germline CDR1 and CDR2: MNHNY and SVGAGI (reference sequence). With 2 bases removed from V and 5 bases from J, the gap between germline ends came to 10 bases. The CDR3 is 13 amino acids. The CDR3 is CASSYPSSDEQYF. The CDR3 DNA reads TGTGCCAGCAGTTACCCGTCGTCTGACGAGCAGTACTTC.

V usage is TRBV7-6 and J usage is TRBJ2-1; 8 bases align to TRBD2. CDR1 is SGHVS and CDR2 is FNYEAQ in the germline V gene. There are 13 residues in the CDR3. J gave up 15 bases and V 6 bases, and 13 bases lay outside the gene matches. CDR3 loop: CASRASGGPTVFF. The CDR3 DNA follows: TGTGCCAGCAGGGCCAGCGGGGGACCCACGGTGTTCTTC.

This chain joins TRBV7-9 and TRBJ1-5; D uncertain. The germline gives CDR1 SEHNR, CDR2 FQNEAQ (reference sequence). The CDR3 sequence is 14 residues long. Trimming took 5 bases from V and 1 from J, leaving 9 bases between them. CDR3 coding DNA: TGTGCCAGCAGCCCAGAATTGAGCAATCAGCCCCAGCATTTT. It encodes CASSPELSNQPQHF.

CDR3: CASSPAGWTQPQHF. The CDR3 DNA reads as TGTGCCAGCAGCCCGGCGGGGTGGACGCAGCCCCAGCATTTT. The rearrangement joins TRBV6-5 to TRBJ1-5; D call uncertain. Germline lookup yields CDR1 MNHEY and CDR2 SVGAGI. V lost 6 bases to trimming and J lost 7 bases, with 16 bases between them. This CDR3 has 14 amino acids.

Here the CDR3 DNA reads TGTGCCAGCAGTACAGTCCGAGGGCGAGGAGCGAACACTGAAGCTTTCTTT. This codes for CASSTVRGRGANTEAFF. V is TRBV6-2 or TRBV6-3 and J is TRBJ1-1; D unclear. The CDR3 totals 17 residues. V lost 5 bases and J 1 base, leaving 20 bases between the germline ends. Germline V lookup: CDR1 MNHEY, CDR2 SVGEGT.

CDR3 sequence reads: CASSLVGAGGGQPQHF. The CDR3 DNA reads TGTGCCAGCAGCTTAGTAGGGGCAGGGGGTGGACAGCCCCAGCATTTT. The J gene is TRBJ1-5, the V gene TRBV7-2; TRBD1 matches at 7 bases. The trim removed 1 base at V and 7 bases at J, leaving 10 bases unmatched. The CDR3 loop spans 16 amino acids. Looked up from germline, CDR1 is SGHTA and CDR2 is FQGNSA.

The chain couples TRBV5-3 to TRBJ2-7; TRBD1 matches at 7 bases. TRBV5-3 is flagged as an ORF with uncertain function. J gave up 2 bases and V 4 bases, and 9 bases lay outside the gene matches. This CDR3 comprises 15 residues. CDR3 in DNA: TGTGCCAGAAGCCCCCGACAGGGTCTAACCTACGAGCAGTACTTC. Translation: CARSPRQGLTYEQYF.

CDR3 coding DNA: TGTGCCAGCAGCCAACAAAGCACCGGGGCAGATACGCAGTATTTT. Protein product: CASSQQSTGADTQYF. The chain is built from TRBV3-1 (or the pseudogene TRBV3-2) and TRBJ2-3; maybe TRBD2 (5 bases). This CDR3 spans 15 amino acids. The germline CDR1 and CDR2 sequences are LGHDT and YNNKEL (reference sequence). Trimming left V 2 bases short and J 4 bases short, with 13 bases between.

This sequence joins TRBV11-2 and TRBJ1-2; 10 bases fit TRBD1. The CDR3 runs to 15 residues. Trimming cost V 5 bases and J 7 bases; bases outside gene matches: 10. Germline loops: CDR1 SGHAT, CDR2 FQNNGV. The CDR3 sequence is CASSISWGQGLGYTF. CDR3 in DNA: TGTGCCAGCAGCATTAGCTGGGGACAGGGGCTTGGCTACACCTTC.